This T cell receptor (beta chain) was sequenced for a study of blood T cell repertoires in COVID-19. Whole-study context: Sites across the United States, Italy and Spain contributed samples from acute and convalescent COVID-19. Sample material is recorded as cDNA or gDNA derived from T cells, B-cell-depleted T cells, or PBMCs.

Source study methods: Reference gene primer amplification yielded estimated nucleated cell counts. Measured with immunoSEQ multiplex PCR; TCRdb has only the in-frame clones, and not every one. V, J and clone size derive from that table, while D and trimming were established from the DNA sequence. The table has 40,000 to 55,000 clones, more than 75% seen once. Germline-derived CDR1 and CDR2 are SGHRS and YFSETQ. V was shortened by 4 bases and J by 7 bases, with 12 bases between the two germline ends. The CDR3 is made up of 14 amino acids. The sequencing sample was made of peripheral blood. The gene calls are TRBV5-1 and TRBJ1-6; D is perhaps TRBD1 (6 bases). This sequence was found in a man aged 50 to 60 with active COVID-19. The CDR3 protein is CASSPVTGNSPLHF. CDR3 DNA sequence: TGCGCCAGCAGCCCGGTAACAGGGAATTCACCCCTCCACTTT.